A single sample is the source of the 21 T cell receptor beta chains below, sequenced in a study of T cells after yellow fever vaccination. TCRdb called the 5' RACE reads again in MiXCR, with one record for every CDR3 protein. The sample yields about 300,000 distinct CDR3 sequences, roughly 4.3% seen once. Source: PBMCs, taken 5 days after the yellow fever booster vaccination. Receptors were obtained from a man in his late teens or twenties who received the YFV17D yellow fever vaccine.

The chain recombines TRBV30 with TRBJ2-7, with no clear D. Germline V CDR1 and CDR2: GTSNPN, SVGIG (reference sequence). The CDR3 length is 11 residues. Trimming stripped 2 bases from V and 4 bases from J, with 6 bases between. The CDR3, as DNA: TGTGCCTGGAGTAATTCTTACGAGCAGTACTTC. Protein: CAWSNSYEQYF.

The chain recombines TRBV4-1 with TRBJ2-2, with D maybe TRBD1 (5 bases). CDR1 MGHRA and CDR2 YSYEKL come from the germline V gene. This CDR3 has 14 amino acids. Trimming left V 4 bases short and J 7 bases short, with 13 bases between. The CDR3 region has the DNA TGCGCCAGCAGCCCCATAGCTGGACACGGGGAGCTGTTTTTT. This sequence encodes CASSPIAGHGELFF.

This clonotype was detected only a few times. The V and J genes are TRBV9 and TRBJ1-1; D might be TRBD1 (6 bases). This CDR3 contains 13 residues. Per the germline V gene, CDR1 is SGDLS and CDR2 is YYNGEE. Trimming left V 2 bases short and J 8 bases short, with 13 bases between. In DNA, the CDR3 is TGTGCCAGCAGCGTCGGGGGGACAACCGAAGCTTTCTTT. Its protein product is CASSVGGTTEAFF.

In this sample, this clonotype turned up many times. V is TRBV6-5 and J is TRBJ1-6, with D hard to call. The V and J ends lost 6 bases and 6 bases respectively, with 9 bases between them. The CDR3 contains 13 residues. Germline V gene sequence: CDR1 MNHEY, CDR2 SVGAGI. This chain's CDR3 is CASSQVVNSPLHF. The CDR3 DNA reads as TGTGCCAGCAGCCAGGTTGTTAATTCACCCCTCCACTTT.

The table lists this clonotype with a few counts. The rearrangement links TRBV7-9 to TRBJ2-1, with 8 bases aligning to TRBD2. CDR3 length equals 15 residues. J was trimmed by 8 bases and V by 1 base; bases with no gene match: 7. CDR1 is SEHNR and CDR2 is FQNEAQ in the germline V gene (reference sequence). CDR3 loop: CASSLGAGVWDEQFF. In nucleotides, the CDR3 is TGTGCCAGCAGCTTAGGAGCGGGGGTCTGGGATGAGCAGTTCTTC.

CDR3: CATNRQGVLGESGNQPQHF. CDR3 in DNA: TGTGCCACCAATCGACAGGGCGTCCTCGGCGAGTCAGGCAATCAGCCCCAGCATTTT. The chain recombines TRBV24-1 with TRBJ1-5, with TRBD1 identical over 7 bases. V lost 8 bases to trimming and J lost 2 bases; unmatched junction nucleotides: 20. Germline V gene data show CDR1 as KGHDR and CDR2 as SFDVKD. The CDR3 is 19 residues long.

This clonotype was seen a handful of times. This CDR3 reads CASRGALNTEAFF. The CDR3 DNA sequence: TGTGCCAGCAGAGGGGCCCTGAACACTGAAGCTTTCTTT. This chain links TRBV28 with TRBJ1-1; possible D gene TRBD1, 5 bases. The V gene lost 6 bases and the J gene lost 0 bases, with 8 bases spanning the gap. Germline V gene lookup returns CDR1 MDHEN and CDR2 SYDVKM. CDR3 size: 13 residues.

The rearrangement joins TRBV19 to TRBJ1-1; possibly TRBD1 for D (6 bases). This CDR3 comprises 14 residues. Trimming cost V 7 bases and J 3 bases, with 15 bases left between them. Germline values: CDR1 LNHDA, CDR2 SQIVND (reference sequence). CDR3 residues: CASKTGIRDTEAFF. The CDR3 DNA follows: TGTGCCAGTAAAACAGGGATAAGGGACACTGAAGCTTTCTTT.

In its sample, this clonotype was seen many times. The V and J genes are TRBV20-1 and TRBJ2-2; the D gene could be TRBD1 or TRBD2 (5 bases each). The CDR3 covers 13 residues. The V end lost 6 bases, the J end lost 5 bases, and 13 bases lay between the germline ends. The germline CDR1 and CDR2 sequences are DFQATT and SNEGSKA (reference sequence). CDR3 in DNA: TGCAGTGCCCGGGACCCTCGAACCGGGGAGCTGTTTTTT. It specifies CSARDPRTGELFF.

The chain joins TRBV12-3 or TRBV12-4 to TRBJ2-7; D gene ambiguous. This CDR3 has 13 amino acids. V was cut by 4 bases and J by 0 bases, with 7 bases left in between. The CDR3 region has the DNA TGTGCCAGCAGTTCTGAGAGCTCCTACGAGCAGTACGTC. Amino acids: CASSSESSYEQYV.

This clonotype appeared a few times. The chain recombines TRBV9 with TRBJ1-1; D is unresolved. The V end lost 2 bases, the J end lost 1 base, and 12 bases lay between the germline ends. This CDR3 contains 15 residues. Germline CDR1 reads SGDLS; CDR2 reads YYNGEE. This CDR3 is CASSVGSIWNTEAFF. The DNA for the CDR3 is TGTGCCAGCAGCGTTGGTTCCATTTGGAACACTGAAGCTTTCTTT. Together with reference TRBV9 and TRBJ1-1, the CDR3 gives the full variable domain: DSGVTQTPKHLITATGQRVTLRCSPRSGDLSVYWYQQSLDQGLQFLIQYYNGEERAKGNILERFSAQQFPDLHSELNLSSLELGDSALYFCASSVGSIWNTEAFFGQGTRLTVV.

The CDR3 DNA reads TGTGCCAGCAGCTCGACGGCCACTCAGCCCCAGCATTTT. It encodes CASSSTATQPQHF. This chain links TRBV7-2 with TRBJ1-5; no firm D call. V was pared by 4 bases and J by 6 bases, with 10 bases between. The CDR3 contains 13 residues. Germline-derived CDR1 and CDR2 are SGHTA and FQGNSA.

Comment on this clonotype: A junction end diverges from the germline sequence, so it may reflect a read error. This rearrangement joins TRBV4-3 to TRBJ1-2; D gene unclear. The germline CDR1 and CDR2 sequences are LGHNA and YSLEER. CDR3 length: 19 amino acids. The CDR3 reads CASSQVAGWATEANYGYTF. CDR3 nucleotide sequence: TGCGCCAGCAGCCAAGTGGCAGGATGGGCAACCGAAGCTAACTATGGCTACACATTC.

The rearrangement uses TRBV4-1 and TRBJ2-1; 7 positions match TRBD2. V gave up 4 bases and J gave up 1 base; unmatched junction bases: 10. From germline, CDR1 is MGHRA and CDR2 YSYEKL. The CDR3 totals 17 residues. The CDR3 nucleotides read TGCGCCAGCAGCCCATTGGAGGTCGGGGGGTCCTACAATGAGCAGTTCTTC. This encodes CASSPLEVGGSYNEQFF.

This clonotype was recorded at least ten times. The chain is built from TRBV2 and TRBJ2-5; tentatively, D is TRBD1 (5 bases). The CDR3 runs to 13 residues. V lost 7 bases and J lost 3, with 12 bases in between. Germline V gene sequence: CDR1 SNHLY, CDR2 FYNNEI. The DNA of the CDR3 is TGTGCCAGCACCAGCTCAGGGAAAGAGACCCAGTACTTC. Protein product: CASTSSGKETQYF.

This clonotype has just a few counts. V and J are TRBV5-5 and TRBJ1-2; possible D gene TRBD1, 5 bases. The V gene's germline CDR1 is SGHKS and CDR2 YYEKEE (reference sequence). CDR3 length equals 14 residues. Trimming left V 4 bases short and J 0 bases short, with 10 bases between. CDR3 protein: CASSRGDSNYGYTF. The DNA for the CDR3 is TGTGCCAGCAGCAGGGGCGACTCTAACTATGGCTACACCTTC.

CDR3 protein: CASSPVGSDEKLFF. CDR3 DNA: TGTGCCAGCAGCCCGGTAGGGTCGGATGAAAAACTGTTTTTT. The V call is TRBV7-9, the J call TRBJ1-4, with D hard to call. The length of the CDR3 is 14 residues. Trimming took 5 bases from V and 6 from J, leaving 13 bases between them. Looked up from germline, CDR1 is SEHNR and CDR2 is FQNEAQ (reference sequence).

This clonotype came up a few times. The J gene is TRBJ2-1, the V gene TRBV12-3 or TRBV12-4; D is possibly TRBD1 (6 bases). The CDR3 has 12 residues. The V end was cut by 5 bases, the J end by 9 bases, with 11 bases between. The DNA for the CDR3 is TGTGCCAGCAGTATACAGGGATCTGAGCAGTTCTTC. Translating gives CASSIQGSEQFF.

This clonotype was seen many times. The J gene is TRBJ2-1, the V gene TRBV4-1; D perhaps matches TRBD2 (5 bases). V lost 2 bases to trimming and J lost 6 bases, with 20 bases between them. The CDR3 is made up of 17 amino acids. In germline, CDR1 is MGHRA, CDR2 YSYEKL. This CDR3 is CASSQWALATPPNEQFF. For the CDR3, the DNA is TGCGCCAGCAGCCAATGGGCCTTAGCGACCCCTCCCAATGAGCAGTTCTTC.

This clonotype was observed at least ten times. V usage is TRBV5-1 and J usage is TRBJ1-2, with D tentatively TRBD1 (6 bases). V lost 2 bases and J lost 7, with 12 bases in between. This CDR3 is 13 amino acids long. The germline V gene has CDR1 SGHRS and CDR2 YFSETQ. The CDR3, as DNA: TGCGCCAGCAGCTTCCAGGGGATTGGTGGCTACACCTTC. This translates into CASSFQGIGGYTF.

This clonotype was detected ten times or more. The chain combines TRBV7-2 with TRBJ2-5; D is unclear. V shed 5 bases and J shed 3 bases, with 13 bases lying between them. The CDR3 loop spans 14 amino acids. The V gene's germline CDR1 is SGHTA and CDR2 FQGNSA. CDR3: CASSAQAAKETQYF. The DNA of the CDR3 is TGTGCCAGCAGCGCCCAGGCAGCTAAAGAGACCCAGTACTTC.